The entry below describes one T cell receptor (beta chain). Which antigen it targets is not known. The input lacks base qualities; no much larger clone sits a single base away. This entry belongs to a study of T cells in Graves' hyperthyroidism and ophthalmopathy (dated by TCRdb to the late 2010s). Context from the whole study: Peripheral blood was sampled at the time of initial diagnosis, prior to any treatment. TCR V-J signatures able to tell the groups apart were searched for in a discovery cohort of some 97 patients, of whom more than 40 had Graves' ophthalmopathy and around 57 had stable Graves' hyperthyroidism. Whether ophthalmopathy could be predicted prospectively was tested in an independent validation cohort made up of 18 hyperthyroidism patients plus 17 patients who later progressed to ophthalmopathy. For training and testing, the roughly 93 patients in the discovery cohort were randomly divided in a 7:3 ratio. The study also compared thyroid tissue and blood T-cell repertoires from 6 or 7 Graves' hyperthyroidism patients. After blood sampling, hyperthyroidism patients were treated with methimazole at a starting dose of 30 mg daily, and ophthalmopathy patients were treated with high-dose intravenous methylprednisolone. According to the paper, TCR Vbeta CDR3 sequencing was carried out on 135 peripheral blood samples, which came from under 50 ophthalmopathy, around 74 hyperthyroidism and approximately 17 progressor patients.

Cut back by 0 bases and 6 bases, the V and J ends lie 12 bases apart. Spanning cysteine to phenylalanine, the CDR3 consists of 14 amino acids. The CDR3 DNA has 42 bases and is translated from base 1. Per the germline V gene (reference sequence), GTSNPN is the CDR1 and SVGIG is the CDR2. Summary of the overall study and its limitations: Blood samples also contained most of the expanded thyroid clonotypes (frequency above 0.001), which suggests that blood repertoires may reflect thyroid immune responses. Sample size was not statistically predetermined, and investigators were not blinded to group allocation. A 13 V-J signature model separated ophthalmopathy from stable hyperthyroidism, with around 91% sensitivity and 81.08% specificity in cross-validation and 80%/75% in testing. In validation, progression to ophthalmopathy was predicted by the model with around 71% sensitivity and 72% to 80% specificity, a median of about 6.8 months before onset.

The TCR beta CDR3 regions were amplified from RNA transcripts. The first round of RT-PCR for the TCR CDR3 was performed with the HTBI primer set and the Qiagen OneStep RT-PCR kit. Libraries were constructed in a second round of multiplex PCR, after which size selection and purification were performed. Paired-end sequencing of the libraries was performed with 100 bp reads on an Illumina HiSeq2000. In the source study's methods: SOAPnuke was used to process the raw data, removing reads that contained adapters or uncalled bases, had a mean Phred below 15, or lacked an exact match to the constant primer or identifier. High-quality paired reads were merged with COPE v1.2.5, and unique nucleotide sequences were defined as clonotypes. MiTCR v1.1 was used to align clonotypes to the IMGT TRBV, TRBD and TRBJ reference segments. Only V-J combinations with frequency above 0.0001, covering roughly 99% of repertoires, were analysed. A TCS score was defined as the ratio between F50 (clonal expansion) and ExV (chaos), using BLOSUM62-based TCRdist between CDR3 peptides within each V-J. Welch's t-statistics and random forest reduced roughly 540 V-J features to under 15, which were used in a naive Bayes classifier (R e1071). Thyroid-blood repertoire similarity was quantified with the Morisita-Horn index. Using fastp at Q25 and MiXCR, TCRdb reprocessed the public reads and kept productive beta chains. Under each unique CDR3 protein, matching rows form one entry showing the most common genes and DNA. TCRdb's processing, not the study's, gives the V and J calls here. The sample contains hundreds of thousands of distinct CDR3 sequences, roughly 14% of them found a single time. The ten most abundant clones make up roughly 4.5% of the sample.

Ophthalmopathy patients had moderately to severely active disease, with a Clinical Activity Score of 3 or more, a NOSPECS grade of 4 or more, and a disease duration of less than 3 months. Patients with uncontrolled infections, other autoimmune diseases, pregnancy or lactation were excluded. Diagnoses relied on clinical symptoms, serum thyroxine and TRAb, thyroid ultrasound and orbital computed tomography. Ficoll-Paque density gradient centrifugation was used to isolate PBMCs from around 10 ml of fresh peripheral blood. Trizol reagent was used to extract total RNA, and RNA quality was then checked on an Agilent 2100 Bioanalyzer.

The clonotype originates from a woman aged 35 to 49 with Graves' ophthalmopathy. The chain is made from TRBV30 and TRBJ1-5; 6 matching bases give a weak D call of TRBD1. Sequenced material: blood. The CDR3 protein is CAWSVKGEIQPQHF. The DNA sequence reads TGTGCCTGGAGTGTTAAGGGGGAGATTCAGCCCCAGCATTTT.